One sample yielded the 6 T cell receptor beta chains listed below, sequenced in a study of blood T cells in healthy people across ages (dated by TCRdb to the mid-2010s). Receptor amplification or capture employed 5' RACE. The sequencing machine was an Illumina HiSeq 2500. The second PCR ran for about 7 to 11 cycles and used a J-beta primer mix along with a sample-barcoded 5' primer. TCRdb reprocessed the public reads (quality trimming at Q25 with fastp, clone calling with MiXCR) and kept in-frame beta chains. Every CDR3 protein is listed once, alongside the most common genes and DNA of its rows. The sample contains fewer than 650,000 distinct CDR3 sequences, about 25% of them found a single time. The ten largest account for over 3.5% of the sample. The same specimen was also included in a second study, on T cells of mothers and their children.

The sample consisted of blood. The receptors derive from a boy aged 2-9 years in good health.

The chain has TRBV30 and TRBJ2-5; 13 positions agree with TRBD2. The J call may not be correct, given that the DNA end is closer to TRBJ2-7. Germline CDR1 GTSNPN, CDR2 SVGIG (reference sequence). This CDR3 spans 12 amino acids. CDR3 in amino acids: CAATSGRYEQYF. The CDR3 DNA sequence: TGTGCCGCGACTAGCGGGAGGTACGAGCAGTACTTC.

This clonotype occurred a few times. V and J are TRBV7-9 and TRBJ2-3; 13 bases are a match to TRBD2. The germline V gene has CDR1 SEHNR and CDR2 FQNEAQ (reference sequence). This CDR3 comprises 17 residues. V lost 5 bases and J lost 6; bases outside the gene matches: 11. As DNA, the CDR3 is TGTGCCAGCAGCCCGCGACGACTAGCGGGAGGCGCCGATACGCAGTATTTT. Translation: CASSPRRLAGGADTQYF.

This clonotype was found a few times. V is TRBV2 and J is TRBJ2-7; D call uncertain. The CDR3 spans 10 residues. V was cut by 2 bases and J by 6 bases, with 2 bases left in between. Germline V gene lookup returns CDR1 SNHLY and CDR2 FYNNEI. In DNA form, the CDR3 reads TGTGCCAGCAGTGAATCCGAGCAGTACTTC. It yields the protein CASSESEQYF.

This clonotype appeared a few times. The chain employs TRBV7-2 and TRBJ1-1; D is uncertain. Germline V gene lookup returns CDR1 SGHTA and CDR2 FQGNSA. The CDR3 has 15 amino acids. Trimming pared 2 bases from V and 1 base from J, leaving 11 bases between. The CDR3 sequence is CASSLNPGSNTEAFF. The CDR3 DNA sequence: TGTGCCAGCAGCTTAAACCCAGGATCGAACACTGAAGCTTTCTTT.

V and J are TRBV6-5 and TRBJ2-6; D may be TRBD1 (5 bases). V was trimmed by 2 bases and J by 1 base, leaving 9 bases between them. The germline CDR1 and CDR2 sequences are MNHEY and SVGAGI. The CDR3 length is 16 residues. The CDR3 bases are TGTGCCAGCAGTTACAGGGGTACTTCTGGGGCCAACGTCCTGACTTTC. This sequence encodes CASSYRGTSGANVLTF.

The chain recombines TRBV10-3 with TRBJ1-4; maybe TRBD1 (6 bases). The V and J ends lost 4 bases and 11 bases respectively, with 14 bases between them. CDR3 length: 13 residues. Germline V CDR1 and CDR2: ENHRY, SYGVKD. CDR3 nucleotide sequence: TGTGCCATCAGTGGGGATCCCACAGGGAAACTGTTTTTT. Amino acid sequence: CAISGDPTGKLFF.